Below are 5 T cell receptor beta chains sequenced from a single sample in a study of T cells in Graves' hyperthyroidism and ophthalmopathy. TCR beta CDR3 regions were amplified from RNA transcripts. A first-round RT-PCR of the TCR CDR3 used the HTBI primer set. Each CDR3 protein is one row after TCRdb ran MiXCR on the multiplex PCR reads. The sample shows 690,000 or so distinct CDR3 sequences, around 20% of them seen only once. Sample: blood. The receptors stem from a woman between 45 and 65 years old with Graves' hyperthyroidism that later progressed to Graves' ophthalmopathy.

The chain has TRBV5-1 and TRBJ1-1; D call uncertain. The germline CDR1 and CDR2 sequences are SGHRS and YFSETQ. This CDR3 is 13 amino acids long. V was clipped by 2 bases and J by 4 bases, with 9 bases between them. The CDR3 coding sequence is TGCGCCAGCAGCTTCGGGGAGGGCACTGAAGCTTTCTTT. This translates into CASSFGEGTEAFF.

This clonotype was counted between two and nine times. The chain links TRBV3-1 to TRBJ1-3; D perhaps matches TRBD1 (6 bases). The CDR3 spans 14 residues. V was trimmed by 9 bases and J by 2 bases, leaving 14 bases between them. CDR1 is LGHDT, CDR2 YNNKEL, per germline (reference sequence). CDR3: CASCRRGAGNTIYF. In DNA, the CDR3 is TGTGCCAGTTGCCGTAGGGGGGCTGGAAACACCATATATTTT.

This clonotype showed up many times. V gene TRBV2 combines with J gene TRBJ1-6, with 7 bases identical to TRBD1. Germline CDR1 SNHLY, CDR2 FYNNEI. The CDR3 is 14 amino acids. V trimming: 4 bases; J trimming: 8 bases; junction bases outside the gene matches: 5. CDR3 sequence: CASSGTGVYSPLHF. The CDR3 DNA sequence: TGTGCCAGCAGTGGAACAGGGGTGTATTCACCCCTCCACTTT.

The chain combines TRBV18 with TRBJ1-5, with a weak D call TRBD1 (6 bases). V shed 3 bases and J shed 7 bases, with 13 bases lying between them. CDR1 and CDR2 from the germline V gene are KGHSH and LQKENI. CDR3 length: 14 residues. The CDR3 sequence: CASSPGQNGQPQHF. The CDR3 DNA is TGTGCCAGCTCACCCGGACAGAACGGACAGCCCCAGCATTTT. Full variable domain (missing parts from reference TRBV18 and TRBJ1-5): NAGVMQNPRHLVRRRGQEARLRCSPMKGHSHVYWYRQLPEEGLKFMVYLQKENIIDESGMPKERFSAEFPKEGPSILRIQQVVRGDSAAYFCASSPGQNGQPQHFGDGTRLSIL.

This chain joins TRBV20-1 and TRBJ2-5; perhaps TRBD1 as D (5 bases). This CDR3 spans 13 amino acids. The V gene's germline CDR1 is DFQATT and CDR2 SNEGSKA (reference sequence). V was pared by 7 bases and J by 2 bases, with 14 bases between. The chain's CDR3 is CSVVTEEQETQYF. The DNA for the CDR3 is TGCAGTGTCGTGACAGAAGAACAAGAGACCCAGTACTTC.